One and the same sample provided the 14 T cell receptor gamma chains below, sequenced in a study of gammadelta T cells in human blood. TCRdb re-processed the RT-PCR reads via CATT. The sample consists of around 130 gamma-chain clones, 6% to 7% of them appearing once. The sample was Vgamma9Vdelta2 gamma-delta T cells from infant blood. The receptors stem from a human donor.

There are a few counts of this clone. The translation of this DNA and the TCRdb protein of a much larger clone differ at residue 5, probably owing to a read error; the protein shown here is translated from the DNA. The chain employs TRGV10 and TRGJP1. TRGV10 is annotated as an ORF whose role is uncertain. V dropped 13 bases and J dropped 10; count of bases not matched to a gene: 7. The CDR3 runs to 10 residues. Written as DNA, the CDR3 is TGTGCTGAATCCGATTGGTTCAAGATATTT. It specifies CAESDWFKIF.

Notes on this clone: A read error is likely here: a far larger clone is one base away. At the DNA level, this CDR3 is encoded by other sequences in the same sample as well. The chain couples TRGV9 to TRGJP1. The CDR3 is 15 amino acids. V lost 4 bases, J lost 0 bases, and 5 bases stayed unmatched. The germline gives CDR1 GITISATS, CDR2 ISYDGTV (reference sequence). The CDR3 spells CALWEDHTTGWFKIF. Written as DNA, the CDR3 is TGTGCCTTGTGGGAAGACCATACCACTGGTTGGTTCAAGATATTT.

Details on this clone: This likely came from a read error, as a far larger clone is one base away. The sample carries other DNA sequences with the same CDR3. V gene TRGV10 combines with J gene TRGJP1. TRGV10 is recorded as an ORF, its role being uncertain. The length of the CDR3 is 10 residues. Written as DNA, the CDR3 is TGTGCCGAATCCGGTTGGTTCAAGATATTT. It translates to CAESGWFKIF.

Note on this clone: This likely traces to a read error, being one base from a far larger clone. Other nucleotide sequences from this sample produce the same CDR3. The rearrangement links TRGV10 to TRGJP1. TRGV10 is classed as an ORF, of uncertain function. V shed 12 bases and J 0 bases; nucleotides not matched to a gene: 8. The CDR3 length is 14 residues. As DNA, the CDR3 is TGTGCTGCATGGGATTATACCACTGGTTGGTTCAAGATATTT. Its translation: CAAWDYTTGWFKIF.

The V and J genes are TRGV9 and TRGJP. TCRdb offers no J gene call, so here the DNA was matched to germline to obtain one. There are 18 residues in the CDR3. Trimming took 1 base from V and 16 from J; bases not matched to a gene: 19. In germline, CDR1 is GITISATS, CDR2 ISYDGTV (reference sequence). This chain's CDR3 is CALWEVFQELGKKKIKVF. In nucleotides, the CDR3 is TGTGCCTTGTGGGAGGTATTCCAAGAGTTGGGCAAAAAAAAAATCAAGGTATTT.

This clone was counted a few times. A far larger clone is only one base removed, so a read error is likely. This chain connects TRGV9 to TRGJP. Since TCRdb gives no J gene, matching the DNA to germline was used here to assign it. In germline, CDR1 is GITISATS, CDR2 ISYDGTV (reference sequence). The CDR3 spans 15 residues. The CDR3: CALWEQELGKKIKVF. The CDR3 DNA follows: TGTGCCCTGTGGGAGCAAGAGTTGGGCAAAAAAATCAAGGTATTT.

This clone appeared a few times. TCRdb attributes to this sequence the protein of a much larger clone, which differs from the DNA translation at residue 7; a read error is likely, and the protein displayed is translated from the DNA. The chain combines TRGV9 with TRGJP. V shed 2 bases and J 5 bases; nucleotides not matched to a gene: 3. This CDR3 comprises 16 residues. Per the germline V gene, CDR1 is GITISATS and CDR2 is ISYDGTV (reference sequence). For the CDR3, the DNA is TGTGCCTTGTGGGAGGCAAAAGAGTTGGGCAAAAAAATCAAGGTATTT. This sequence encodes CALWEAKELGKKIKVF.

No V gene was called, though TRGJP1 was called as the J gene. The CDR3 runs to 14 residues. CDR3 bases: TGTGCCACCTGGGACAGGCCCACTGGTTGGTTCAAGATATTT. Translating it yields CATWDRPTGWFKIF.

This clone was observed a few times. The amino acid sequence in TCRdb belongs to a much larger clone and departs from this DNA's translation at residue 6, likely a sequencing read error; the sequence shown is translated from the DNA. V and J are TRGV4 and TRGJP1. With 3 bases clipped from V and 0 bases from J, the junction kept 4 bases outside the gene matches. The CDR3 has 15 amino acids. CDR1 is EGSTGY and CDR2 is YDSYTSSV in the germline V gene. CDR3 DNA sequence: TGTGCCACCTGGGATTATTATACCACTGGTTGGTTCAAGATATTT. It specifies CATWDYYTTGWFKIF.

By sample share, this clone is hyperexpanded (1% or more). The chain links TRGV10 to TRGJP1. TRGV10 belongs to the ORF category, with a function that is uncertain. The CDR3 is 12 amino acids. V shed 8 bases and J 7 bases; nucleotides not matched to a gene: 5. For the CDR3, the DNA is TGTGCTGCGTGGGATTTTGGTTGGTTCAAGATATTT. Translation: CAAWDFGWFKIF.

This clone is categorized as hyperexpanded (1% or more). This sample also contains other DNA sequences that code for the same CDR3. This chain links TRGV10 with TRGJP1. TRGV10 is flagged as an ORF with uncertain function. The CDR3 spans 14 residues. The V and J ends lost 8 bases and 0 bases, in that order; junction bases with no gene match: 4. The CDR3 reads CAAWDYTTGWFKIF. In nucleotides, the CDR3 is TGTGCTGCGTGGGATTATACCACTGGTTGGTTCAAGATATTT.

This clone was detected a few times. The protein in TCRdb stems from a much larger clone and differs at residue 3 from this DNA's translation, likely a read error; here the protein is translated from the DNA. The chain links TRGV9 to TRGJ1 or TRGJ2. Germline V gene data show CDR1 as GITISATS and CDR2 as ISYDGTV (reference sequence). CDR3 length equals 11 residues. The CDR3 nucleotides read TGTGCCGTGTGGAAGGGGGGTAAGAAACTCTTT. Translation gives CAVWKGGKKLF.

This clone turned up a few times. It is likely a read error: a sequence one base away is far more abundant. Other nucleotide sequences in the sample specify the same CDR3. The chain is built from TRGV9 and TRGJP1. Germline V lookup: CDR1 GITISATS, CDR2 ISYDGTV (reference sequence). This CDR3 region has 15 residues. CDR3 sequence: CALWEDHTTGWFKIF. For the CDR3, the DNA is TGTGCCTTATGGGAGGACCATACCACTGGTTGGTTCAAGATATTT.

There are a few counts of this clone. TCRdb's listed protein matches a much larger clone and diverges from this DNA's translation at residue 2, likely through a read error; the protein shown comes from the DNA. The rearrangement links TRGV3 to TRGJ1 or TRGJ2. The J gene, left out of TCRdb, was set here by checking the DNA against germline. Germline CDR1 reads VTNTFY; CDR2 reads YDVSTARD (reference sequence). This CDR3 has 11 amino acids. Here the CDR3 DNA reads TGTACCACCTGGGATTATTATAAGAAACTCTTT. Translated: CTTWDYYKKLF.